This T cell receptor (beta chain) was sequenced in a study of blood T cell repertoires in COVID-19. Assay: immunoSEQ multiplex PCR; the TCRdb copy retains only in-frame clones and omits some. Of approximately 130,000 clones in the sample, roughly four fifths were seen once. V was clipped by 4 bases and J by 6 bases; unmatched bases: 7. CDR1 is SEHNR and CDR2 is FQNEAQ in the germline V gene (reference sequence). This CDR3 region has 16 residues. The sequenced sample consisted of PBMCs or T cells enriched from blood (not recorded which). The sequence was obtained from a man aged 30 to 39 who had recovered from COVID-19. The genes are TRBV7-9 and TRBJ2-2; 11 nucleotides agree with TRBD2. The CDR3 sequence: CASSSSSGRAPGELFF. The CDR3 DNA sequence: TGTGCCAGCAGCTCGAGTAGCGGGAGGGCCCCCGGGGAGCTGTTTTTT.